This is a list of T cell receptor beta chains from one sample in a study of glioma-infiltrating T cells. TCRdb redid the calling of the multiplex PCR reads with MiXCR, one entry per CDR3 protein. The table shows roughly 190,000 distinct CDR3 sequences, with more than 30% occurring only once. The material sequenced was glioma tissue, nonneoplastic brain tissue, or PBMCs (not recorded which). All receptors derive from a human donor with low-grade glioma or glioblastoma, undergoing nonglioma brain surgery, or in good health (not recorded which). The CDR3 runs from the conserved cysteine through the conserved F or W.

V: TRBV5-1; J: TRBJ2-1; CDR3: CASSAGTSGRTSYNEQFF
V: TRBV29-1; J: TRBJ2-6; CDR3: CSVGGLSGANVLTF
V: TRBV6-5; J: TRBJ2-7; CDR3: CASSYSAGEGYEQYF
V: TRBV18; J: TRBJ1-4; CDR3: CASSPGEKLFF
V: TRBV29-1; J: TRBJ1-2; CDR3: CSVGDGDGYTF
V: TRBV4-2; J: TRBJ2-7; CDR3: CASSQASGQGTYEQYF
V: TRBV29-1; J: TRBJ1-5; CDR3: CSVVTGGNNQPQHF
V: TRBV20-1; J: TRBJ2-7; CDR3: CSSGLSSYEQYF
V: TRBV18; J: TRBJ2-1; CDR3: CASSRDRTSGRAWYEQFF
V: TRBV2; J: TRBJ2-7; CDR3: CASMVGNSYEQYF
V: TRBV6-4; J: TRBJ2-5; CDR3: CASSQGGGRETQYF
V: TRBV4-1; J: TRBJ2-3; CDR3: CASSQDGGGHKVTDTQYF
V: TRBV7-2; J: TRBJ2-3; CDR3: CASIPRRLSGTDTQYF
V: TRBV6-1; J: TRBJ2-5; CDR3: CASTTQPGQGQETQYF
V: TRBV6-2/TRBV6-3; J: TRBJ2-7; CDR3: CASSPPGTASYEQYF
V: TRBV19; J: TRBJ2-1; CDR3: CASQTGGLGNEQFF
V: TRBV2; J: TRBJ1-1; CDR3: CASRTRGSNTEAFF
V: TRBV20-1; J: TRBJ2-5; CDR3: CSAKNNRPGQGMGTQYF
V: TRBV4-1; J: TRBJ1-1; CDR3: CASSQAVAGPMNTEAFF
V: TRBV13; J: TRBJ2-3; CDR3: CASSLAGLEDTQYF
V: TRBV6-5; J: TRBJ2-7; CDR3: CASSYSARQSYEQYF
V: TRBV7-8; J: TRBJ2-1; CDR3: CASSLEGQDNEQFF
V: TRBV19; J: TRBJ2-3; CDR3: CASSIGRGTDTQYF
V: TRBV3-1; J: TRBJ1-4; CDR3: CASSPRGETNEKLFF
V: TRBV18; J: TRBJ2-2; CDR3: CASSTSQATTGELFF
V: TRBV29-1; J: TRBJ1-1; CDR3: CSVEEAFF
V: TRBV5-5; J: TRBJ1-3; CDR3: CASSLWINPNSGNTIYF
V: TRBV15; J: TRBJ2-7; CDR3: CATSRDRRNEQYF
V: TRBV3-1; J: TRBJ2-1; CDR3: CASSQGAGLAGEGEQFF
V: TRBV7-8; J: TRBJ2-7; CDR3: CASSLQDIFYEQYF
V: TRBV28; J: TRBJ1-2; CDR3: CASSFGPEFTF
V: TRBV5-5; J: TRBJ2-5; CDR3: CASSSLAGGGETQYF
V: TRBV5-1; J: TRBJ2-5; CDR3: CASSRFRQYQETQYF
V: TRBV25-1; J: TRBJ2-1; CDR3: CASNAGTSDYNEQFF
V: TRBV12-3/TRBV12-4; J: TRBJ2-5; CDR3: CASSLEGPETQYF
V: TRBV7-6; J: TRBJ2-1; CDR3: CASSLNRDLHVGQFF
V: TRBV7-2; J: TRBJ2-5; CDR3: CASSLSAAGGAQETQYF
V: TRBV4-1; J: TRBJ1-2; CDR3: CASSQEVPGYGYTF
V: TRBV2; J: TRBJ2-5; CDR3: CASSTRLALQETQYF
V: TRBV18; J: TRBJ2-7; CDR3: CASSPRGVLDEQYF
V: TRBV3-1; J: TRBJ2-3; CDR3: CASSLRESSDTQYF
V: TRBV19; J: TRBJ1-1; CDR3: CASRLSGGVTEAFF
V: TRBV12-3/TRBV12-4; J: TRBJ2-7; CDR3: CASSWGQGVNF
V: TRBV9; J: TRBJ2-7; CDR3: CASSSGETYEQYF
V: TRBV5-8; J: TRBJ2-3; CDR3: CASSLGAGVSTDTQYF
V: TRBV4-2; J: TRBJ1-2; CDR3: CASSQIGGYYGYTF